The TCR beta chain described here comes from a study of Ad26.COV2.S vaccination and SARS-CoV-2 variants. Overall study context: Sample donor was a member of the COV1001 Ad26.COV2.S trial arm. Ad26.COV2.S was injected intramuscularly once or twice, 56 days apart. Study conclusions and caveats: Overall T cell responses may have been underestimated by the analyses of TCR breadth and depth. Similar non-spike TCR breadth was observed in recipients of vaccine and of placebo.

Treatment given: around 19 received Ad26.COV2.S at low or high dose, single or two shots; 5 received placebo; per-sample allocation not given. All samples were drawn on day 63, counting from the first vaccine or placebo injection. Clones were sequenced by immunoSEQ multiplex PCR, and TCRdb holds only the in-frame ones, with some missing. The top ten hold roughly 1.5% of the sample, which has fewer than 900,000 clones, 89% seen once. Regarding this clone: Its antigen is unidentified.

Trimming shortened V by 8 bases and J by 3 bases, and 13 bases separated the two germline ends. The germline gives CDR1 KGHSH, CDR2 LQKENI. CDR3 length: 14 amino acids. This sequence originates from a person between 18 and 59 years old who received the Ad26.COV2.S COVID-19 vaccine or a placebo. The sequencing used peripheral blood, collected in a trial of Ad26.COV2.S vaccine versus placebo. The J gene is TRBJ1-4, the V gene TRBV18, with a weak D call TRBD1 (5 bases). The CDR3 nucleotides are TGTGCCAGCACCGCCAGGGCTTCTAATGAAAAACTGTTTTTT. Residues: CASTARASNEKLFF.